The entry below describes one T cell receptor (beta chain). What it binds is not known. The extraction recovered at least 5.5 micrograms of total RNA per sample. The sample is drawn from a study of blood T cells in healthy people across ages. Study-wide findings and caveats: Unknown CMV status may confound age-related changes in expanded clones.

Then a second PCR, running about 6 to 12 cycles, was carried out with a sample-barcoded 5' primer and a J-beta primer mix. MiXCR, applied by TCRdb to the 5' RACE reads, yields one record per CDR3 protein. The profile covers roughly 700,000 distinct CDR3 sequences, with more than 40% appearing a single time and approximately 32% taken by the ten largest. Germline V gives CDR1 LGHDT, CDR2 YNNKEL (reference sequence). Trimming removed 8 bases at V and 7 bases at J, with 15 bases between. CDR3 length equals 13 residues. Specimen: blood. V usage is TRBV3-1 and J usage is TRBJ2-1; a possible D gene is TRBD1 (5 bases). This receptor was obtained from an older woman in good health. The CDR3, as DNA: TGTGCCAGCGGCCCCTCCCAGGGAAATGAGCAGTTCTTC. Its translation is CASGPSQGNEQFF.